These 13 T cell receptor beta chains originate from one sample sequenced in a study of read filtering for tumor transcriptome and immune sequencing. The library was built from around 0.4 ug RNA with molecular barcoded adaptors for alpha/delta and beta/gamma chains. TCRdb ran MiXCR on the reads and lists one entry per CDR3 protein. The sample records 100,000 to 150,000 distinct CDR3 sequences, less than 15% being singletons. Sequencing input: a population of CD138-negative cells sorted from bone marrow. All receptors come from a donor aged 40 or over with multiple myeloma.

Turning to this clonotype: This may come from a read error, since a much larger clone is one base off. Lacking the conserved final phenylalanine or tryptophan, this CDR3 likely reflects a read error. The rearrangement links TRBV10-3 to TRBJ2-1; no clear D. Trimming stripped 3 bases from V and 5 bases from J, with 5 bases between. The germline gives CDR1 ENHRY, CDR2 SYGVKD. This CDR3 spans 12 amino acids. The CDR3 DNA reads as TGTGCCATCAGTGACGGCGACAATGAGCAGTTCTCC. Its protein product is CAISDGDNEQFS.

The chain is built from TRBV19 and TRBJ2-7; 7 nucleotides match TRBD1. CDR1 LNHDA and CDR2 SQIVND come from the germline V gene (reference sequence). V was pared by 8 bases and J by 4 bases, with 5 bases of the junction left unmatched. The CDR3 contains 12 residues. In nucleotides, the CDR3 is TGTGCCAGTGGAACAGGGGCATACGAGCAGTACTTC. Encoded protein: CASGTGAYEQYF. Using reference TRBV19 and TRBJ2-7 for the parts outside the CDR3, the full variable domain is DGGITQSPKYLFRKEGQNVTLSCEQNLNHDAMYWYRQDPGQGLRLIYYSQIVNDFQKGDIAEGYSVSREKKESFPLTVTSAQKNPTAFYLCASGTGAYEQYFGPGTRLTVT.

This clonotype was observed many times. This chain connects TRBV12-3 or TRBV12-4 to TRBJ2-5; D is possibly TRBD2 (5 bases). The CDR3 consists of 13 residues. The V gene lost 7 bases and the J gene lost 7 bases, with 16 bases spanning the gap. The CDR3 spells CASIRAPEGTQYF. CDR3 DNA: TGTGCCAGCATTCGGGCCCCTGAGGGGACCCAGTACTTC.

Ten or more counts support this clonotype. The chain is built from TRBV12-3 or TRBV12-4 and TRBJ1-5, with a possible D match to TRBD1 (5 bases). V was cut by 2 bases and J by 4 bases, with 9 bases left in between. The CDR3 loop spans 14 amino acids. The CDR3 here is CASSLLGENQPQHF. The CDR3 DNA is TGTGCCAGCAGTTTATTAGGGGAGAATCAGCCCCAGCATTTT.

There are many counts of this clonotype. CDR3 region: CATGEGTGGNNEQFF. CDR3 sequence (DNA): TGTGCCACGGGAGAGGGGACAGGGGGTAACAATGAGCAGTTCTTC. The chain links TRBV24-1 to TRBJ2-1, with 11 nucleotides matching TRBD1. This CDR3 is built from 15 residues. The V gene's germline CDR1 is KGHDR and CDR2 SFDVKD. V lost 10 bases, J lost 5 bases, and 9 bases stayed unmatched.

This clonotype was counted ten times or more. This sequence joins TRBV27 and TRBJ2-6, with TRBD2 matching over 9 bases. V was pared by 1 base and J by 1 base, with 2 bases of the junction left unmatched. The CDR3 runs to 17 residues. The germline CDR1 and CDR2 sequences are MNHEY and SMNVEV (reference sequence). CDR3 residues: CASSLLAGASGANVLTF. The CDR3 region has the DNA TGTGCCAGCAGTTTATTAGCGGGAGCTTCTGGGGCCAACGTCCTGACTTTC.

This clonotype was counted ten times or more. V gene TRBV20-1 combines with J gene TRBJ1-4, with D unclear. The CDR3 is made up of 14 amino acids. Trimming pared 6 bases from V and 0 bases from J, leaving 11 bases between. The germline V gene encodes CDR1 DFQATT and CDR2 SNEGSKA (reference sequence). CDR3 nucleotides: TGCAGTGCGGAAAGCCTTGCAACTAATGAAAAACTGTTTTTT. Amino acid sequence: CSAESLATNEKLFF.

In this sample, this clonotype turned up many times. V is TRBV20-1 and J is TRBJ1-2; 7 bases are a match to TRBD1. CDR3 length: 12 amino acids. V gave up 6 bases and J gave up 6 bases; unmatched junction bases: 7. Germline lookup yields CDR1 DFQATT and CDR2 SNEGSKA (reference sequence). DNA of the CDR3: TGCAGTGCCGCGACAGGGCCCGATGGCTACACCTTC. Its translation is CSAATGPDGYTF.

This clonotype came up many times. This chain uses TRBV12-3 or TRBV12-4 with TRBJ1-2, with D perhaps matching TRBD1 (6 bases). Trimming shortened V by 5 bases and J by 0 bases, and 22 bases separated the two germline ends. The CDR3 totals 18 residues. The CDR3 DNA reads as TGTGCCAGCAGTGGTAGGGGGAGTTCATTGTATCCTAACTATGGCTACACCTTC. It translates to CASSGRGSSLYPNYGYTF.

At least ten counts were recorded for this clonotype. The conserved closing phenylalanine or tryptophan is absent in this CDR3, likely reflecting a read error. The chain couples TRBV11-2 to TRBJ2-2; D is uncertain. Looked up from germline, CDR1 is SGHAT and CDR2 is FQNNGV. CDR3 length: 13 amino acids. Trimming shortened V by 5 bases and J by 5 bases, and 9 bases separated the two germline ends. CDR3 loop: CASSTLGTGELFI. For the CDR3, the DNA is TGTGCCAGCAGCACCCTGGGGACCGGGGAGCTGTTTATT.

At least ten counts were recorded for this clonotype. The chain joins TRBV30 to TRBJ2-5, with a possible D match to TRBD2 (6 bases). The V and J ends lost 2 bases and 9 bases respectively, with 13 bases between them. This CDR3 has 12 residues. The germline V gene has CDR1 GTSNPN and CDR2 SVGIG (reference sequence). CDR3 DNA: TGTGCCTGGAGTCAGGGTGGGGGGTCCCAGTACTTC. Residues: CAWSQGGGSQYF.

To note about this clonotype: This could be a read error, since a much larger clone is one nucleotide away. Written as DNA, the CDR3 is TGTGCCAGCAGTCGATGCGGACAGGGCCGCCGCGAGTTCTTC. Translating gives CASSRCGQGRREFF. The chain carries TRBV6-2 or TRBV6-3 and TRBJ2-1, with 8 bases that match TRBD1. Germline lookup yields CDR1 MNHEY and CDR2 SVGEGT. The CDR3 totals 14 residues. The J segment lost 14 bases and the V segment lost 5 bases, leaving 14 bases of the junction unmatched.

In this sample, this clonotype turned up many times. This chain joins TRBV27 and TRBJ2-7, with D perhaps TRBD1 (5 bases). Germline V gives CDR1 MNHEY, CDR2 SMNVEV (reference sequence). With 4 bases removed from V and 4 bases from J, the gap between germline ends came to 14 bases. The CDR3 has 14 residues. The chain's CDR3 is CASSSQGKGYEQYF. In DNA, the CDR3 is TGTGCCAGCAGTTCCCAGGGAAAAGGGTACGAGCAGTACTTC.